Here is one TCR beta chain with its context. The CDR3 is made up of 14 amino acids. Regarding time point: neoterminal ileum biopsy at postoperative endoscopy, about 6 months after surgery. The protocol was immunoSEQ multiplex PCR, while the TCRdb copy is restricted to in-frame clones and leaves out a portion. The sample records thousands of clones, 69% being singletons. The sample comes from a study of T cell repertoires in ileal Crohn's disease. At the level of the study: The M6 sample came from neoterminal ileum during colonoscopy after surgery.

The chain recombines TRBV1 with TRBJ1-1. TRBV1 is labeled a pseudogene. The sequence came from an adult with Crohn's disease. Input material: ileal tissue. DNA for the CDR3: TGCACCAGCCTAGTAGAGCGCTTGAACACTGAAGCTTTCTTT. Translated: CTSLVERLNTEAFF.